This T cell receptor (beta chain) was retrieved from a study of beta chain features in type 1 diabetes. Without exception, sorted populations had purity beyond 95%. V lost 3 bases to trimming and J lost 5 bases; unmatched junction nucleotides: 5. Germline V gene lookup returns CDR1 SGHTA and CDR2 FQGNSA. This CDR3 comprises 15 residues. Findings and caveats of the study: For type 1 diabetes patients, VDJ junctions showed fewer insertions and more deletions.

Of note for this clone: Its antigen is unknown.

The authors reverse transcribed all of the isolated RNA, so sequencing captured expressed TCRB transcripts. The method was immunoSEQ multiplex PCR; TCRdb's version includes in-frame clones alone and lacks a portion of them. The sample yields 400,000 to 450,000 clones, around 13% seen once. The chain joins TRBV7-2 to TRBJ2-1, with 9 nucleotides matching TRBD2. This clonotype was sampled from a man aged 25 to 45 in good health. Sequencing was done on a sample of naive CD4+ T cells from blood. The CDR3 spells CASSLRTSVDNEQFF. In DNA, the CDR3 is TGTGCCAGCAGCTTGAGGACTAGCGTTGACAATGAGCAGTTCTTC.